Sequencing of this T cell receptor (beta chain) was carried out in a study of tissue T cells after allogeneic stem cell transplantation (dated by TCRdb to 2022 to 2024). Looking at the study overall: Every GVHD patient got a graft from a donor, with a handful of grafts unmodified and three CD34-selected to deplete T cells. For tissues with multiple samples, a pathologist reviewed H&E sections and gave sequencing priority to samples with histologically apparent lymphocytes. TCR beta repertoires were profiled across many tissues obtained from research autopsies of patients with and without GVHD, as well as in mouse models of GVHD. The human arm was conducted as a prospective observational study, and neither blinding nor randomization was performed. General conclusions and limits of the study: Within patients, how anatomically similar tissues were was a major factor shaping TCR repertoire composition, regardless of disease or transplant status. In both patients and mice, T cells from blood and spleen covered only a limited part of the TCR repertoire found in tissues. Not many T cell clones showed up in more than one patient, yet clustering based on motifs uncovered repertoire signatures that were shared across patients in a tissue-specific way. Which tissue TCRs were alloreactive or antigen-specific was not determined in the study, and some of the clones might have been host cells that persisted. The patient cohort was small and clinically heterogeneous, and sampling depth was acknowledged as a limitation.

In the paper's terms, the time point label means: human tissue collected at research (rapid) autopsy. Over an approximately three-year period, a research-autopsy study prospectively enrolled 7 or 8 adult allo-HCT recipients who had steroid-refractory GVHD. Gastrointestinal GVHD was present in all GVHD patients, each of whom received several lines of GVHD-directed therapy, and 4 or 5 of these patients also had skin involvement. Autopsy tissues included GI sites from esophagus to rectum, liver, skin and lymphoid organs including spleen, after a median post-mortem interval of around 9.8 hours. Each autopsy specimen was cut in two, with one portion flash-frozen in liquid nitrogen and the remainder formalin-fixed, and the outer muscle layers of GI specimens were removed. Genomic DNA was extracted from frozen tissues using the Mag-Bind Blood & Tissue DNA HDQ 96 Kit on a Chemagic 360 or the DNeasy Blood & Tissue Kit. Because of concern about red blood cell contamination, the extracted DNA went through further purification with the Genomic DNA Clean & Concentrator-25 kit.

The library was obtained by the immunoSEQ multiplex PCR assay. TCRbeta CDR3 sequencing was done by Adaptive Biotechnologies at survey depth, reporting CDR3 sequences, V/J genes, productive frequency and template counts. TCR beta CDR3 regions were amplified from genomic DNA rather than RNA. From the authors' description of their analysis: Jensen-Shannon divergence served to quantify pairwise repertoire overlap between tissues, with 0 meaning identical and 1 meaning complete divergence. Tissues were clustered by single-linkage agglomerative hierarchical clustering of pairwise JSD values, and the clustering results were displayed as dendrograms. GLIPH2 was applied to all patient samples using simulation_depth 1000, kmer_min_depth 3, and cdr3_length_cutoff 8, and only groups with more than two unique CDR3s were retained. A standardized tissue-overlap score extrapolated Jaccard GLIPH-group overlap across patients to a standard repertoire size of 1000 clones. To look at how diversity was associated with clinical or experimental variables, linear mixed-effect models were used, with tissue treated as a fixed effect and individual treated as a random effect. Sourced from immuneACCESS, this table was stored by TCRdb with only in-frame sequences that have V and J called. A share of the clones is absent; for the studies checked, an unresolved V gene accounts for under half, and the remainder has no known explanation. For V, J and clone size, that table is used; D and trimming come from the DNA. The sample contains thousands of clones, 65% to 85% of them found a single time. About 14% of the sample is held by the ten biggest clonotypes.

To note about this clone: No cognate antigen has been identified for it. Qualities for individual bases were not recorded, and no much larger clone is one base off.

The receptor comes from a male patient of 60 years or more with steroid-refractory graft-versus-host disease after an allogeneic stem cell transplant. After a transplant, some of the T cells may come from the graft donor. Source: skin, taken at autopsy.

The DNA sequence is TGCGCCAGCAGCTTTGGCGGGACAGGGGTCTCTACGCAGTATTTT. Its translation reads: CASSFGGTGVSTQYF. The sequence joins TRBV5-1 to TRBJ2-3, with TRBD1 identical over 10 junction bases. Trimmed from V: 2 bases; trimmed from J: 8 bases; junction bases lacking a gene match: 8. The germline V gene supplies CDR1 SGHRS and CDR2 YFSETQ. Spanning cysteine to phenylalanine, the CDR3 consists of 15 amino acids. Of all the DNA, just the CDR3 is kept, 45 bases in frame from base 1.